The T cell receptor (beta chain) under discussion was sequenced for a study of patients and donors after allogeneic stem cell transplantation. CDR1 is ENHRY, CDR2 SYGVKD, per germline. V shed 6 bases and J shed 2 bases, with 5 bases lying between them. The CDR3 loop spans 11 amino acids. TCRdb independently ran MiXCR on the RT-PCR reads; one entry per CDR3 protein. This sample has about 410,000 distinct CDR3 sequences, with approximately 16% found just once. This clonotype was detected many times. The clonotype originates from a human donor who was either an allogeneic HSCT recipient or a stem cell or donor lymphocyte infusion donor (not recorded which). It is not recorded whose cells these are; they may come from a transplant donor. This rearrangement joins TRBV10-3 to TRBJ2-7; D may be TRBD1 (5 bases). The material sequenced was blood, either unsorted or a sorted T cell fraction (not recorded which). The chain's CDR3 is CAIRGAYEQYF. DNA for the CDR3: TGTGCCATCAGAGGGGCCTACGAGCAGTACTTC.